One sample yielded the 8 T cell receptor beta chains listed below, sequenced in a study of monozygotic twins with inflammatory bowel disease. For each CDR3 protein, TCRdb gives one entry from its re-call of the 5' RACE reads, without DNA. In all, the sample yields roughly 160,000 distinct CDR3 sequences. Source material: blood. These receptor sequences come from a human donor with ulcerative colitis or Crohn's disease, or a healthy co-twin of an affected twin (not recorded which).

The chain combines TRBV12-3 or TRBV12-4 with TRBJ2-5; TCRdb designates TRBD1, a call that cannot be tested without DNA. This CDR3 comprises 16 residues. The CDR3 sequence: CASSLEPQGVQETQYF.

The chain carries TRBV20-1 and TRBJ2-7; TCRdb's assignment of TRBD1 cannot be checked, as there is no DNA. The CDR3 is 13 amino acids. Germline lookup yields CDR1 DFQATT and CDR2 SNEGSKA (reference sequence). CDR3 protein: CSARGDRTYEQYF.

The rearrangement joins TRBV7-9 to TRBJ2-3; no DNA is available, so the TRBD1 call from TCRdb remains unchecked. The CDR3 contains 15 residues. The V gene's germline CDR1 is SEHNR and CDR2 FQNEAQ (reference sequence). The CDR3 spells CASSFGAGATDTQYF.

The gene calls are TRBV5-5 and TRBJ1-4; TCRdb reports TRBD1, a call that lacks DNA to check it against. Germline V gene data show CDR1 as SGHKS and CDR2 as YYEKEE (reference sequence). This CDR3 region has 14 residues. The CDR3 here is CASSHRGTNEKLFF.

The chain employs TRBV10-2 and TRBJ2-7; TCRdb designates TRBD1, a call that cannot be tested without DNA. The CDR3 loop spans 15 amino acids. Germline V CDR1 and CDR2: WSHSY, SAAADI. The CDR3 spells CASVSRDRGPYEQYF.

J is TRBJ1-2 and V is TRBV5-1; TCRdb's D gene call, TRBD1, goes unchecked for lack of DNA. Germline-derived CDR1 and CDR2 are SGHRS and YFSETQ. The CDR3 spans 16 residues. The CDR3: CASSLFGTEKGYGYTF.

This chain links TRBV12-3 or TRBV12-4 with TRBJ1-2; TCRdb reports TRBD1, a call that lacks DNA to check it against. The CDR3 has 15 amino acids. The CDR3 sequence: CASSFSADGFYGYTF.

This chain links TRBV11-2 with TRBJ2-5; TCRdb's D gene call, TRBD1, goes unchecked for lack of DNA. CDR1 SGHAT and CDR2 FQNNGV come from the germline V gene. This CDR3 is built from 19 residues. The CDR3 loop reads CASSLDPAEWEGGQETQYF. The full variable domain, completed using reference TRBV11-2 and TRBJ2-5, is EAGVAQSPRYKIIEKRQSVAFWCNPISGHATLYWYQQILGQGPKLLIQFQNNGVVDDSQLPKDRFSAERLKGVDSTLKIQPAKLEDSAVYLCASSLDPAEWEGGQETQYFGPGTRLLVL.